This entry lists 10 T cell receptor beta chains sequenced from one sample in a study of T cell clonality in common variable immunodeficiency. The data were produced by immunoSEQ multiplex PCR, yet TCRdb's version contains in-frame clones alone and is incomplete. Reported are about 42,000 clones, none seen only once; the ten largest carry around 1.5%. The sample consisted of peripheral blood mononuclear cells. These TCRs come from a person between 18 and 75 years old in good health.

Regarding this clone: The CDR3 end lies 3 residues beyond the end of the read and is filled in from the germline J gene. The chain carries TRBV19 and TRBJ2-1; 10 positions agree with TRBD2. Germline V gives CDR1 LNHDA, CDR2 SQIVND (reference sequence). Germline trimming cut 2 bases from V and 9 bases from J; bases unmatched to any gene: 10. The CDR3 length is 16 residues. The sequenced CDR3 bases are TGTGCCAGTAGTATAAAATCAGGTCTAGCGGGAGCTGAG. Translation gives CASSIKSGLAGAE. The complete CDR3 reads CASSIKSGLAGAEQFF.

This clone was detected many times. The missing CDR3 end, 3 residues past where the read stops, is filled in from the germline J gene. The V gene is TRBV18, the J gene TRBJ2-3, with D possibly being TRBD2 (6 bases). Germline CDR1 reads KGHSH; CDR2 reads LQKENI. CDR3 length: 14 residues. Trimming shortened V by 3 bases and J by 5 bases, and 12 bases separated the two germline ends. The CDR3 reads CASSPNPGLDTQYF. The DNA read from the CDR3 is TGTGCCAGCTCACCTAATCCGGGACTAGATACG. Drawing the rest from reference TRBV18 and TRBJ2-3, the complete variable domain is NAGVMQNPRHLVRRRGQEARLRCSPMKGHSHVYWYRQLPEEGLKFMVYLQKENIIDESGMPKERFSAEFPKEGPSILRIQQVVRGDSAAYFCASSPNPGLDTQYFGPGTRLTVL.

Many counts were recorded for this clone. The junction and the germline gene differ at one end; a read error may be behind it. The read terminates 3 residues ahead of where the CDR3 ends, so the germline J gene completes it. This chain links TRBV4-2 with TRBJ2-7; TRBD2 aligns across 10 bases. There are 15 residues in the CDR3. The V gene's germline CDR1 is LGHNA and CDR2 YNFKEQ. The CDR3 sequence is CASSQDRTSGYEQYF. CDR3 DNA (partial): TGCGCCAGCAGCCAAGATCGGACTAGCGGCTACGAG.

In this sample, this clone turned up many times. The sequenced fragment ends 3 residues before the CDR3 boundary, so the rest is inferred from the germline J gene. The chain combines TRBV10-3 with TRBJ2-1; 10 bases line up with TRBD1. CDR1 ENHRY and CDR2 SYGVKD come from the germline V gene. This CDR3 has 13 residues. J lost 7 bases, V lost 6 bases, and 3 bases had no gene match. The CDR3 is CAIRGDRGNEQFF. The CDR3 DNA, read in part, is TGTGCCATCAGGGGGGACAGGGGAAATGAG.

There are many counts of this clone. The read is 3 residues too short to cover the CDR3 end, so that end is filled in from the germline J gene. The rearrangement links TRBV5-4 to TRBJ1-1, with D possibly being TRBD1 (5 bases). This CDR3 is built from 14 residues. Germline CDR1 is SGHNT and CDR2 is YYREEE (reference sequence). V was trimmed by 6 bases and J by 3 bases, leaving 15 bases between them. The CDR3 loop is CASKDSWGDTEAFF. CDR3 DNA, as far as it was read: TGTGCCAGCAAGGACTCGTGGGGGGACACTGAA.

Ten or more counts support this clone. Read sequence stops 3 residues before the CDR3 end, and the germline J gene provides the missing end. This chain uses TRBV30 with TRBJ2-7, with D tentatively TRBD1 (5 bases). The CDR3 has 15 residues. Trimming pared 0 bases from V and 3 bases from J, leaving 15 bases between. From germline, CDR1 is GTSNPN and CDR2 SVGIG (reference sequence). CDR3 DNA (partial): TGTGCCTGGAGTGTACGGCAGGGATCTAGCTACGAG. Translating gives CAWSVRQGSSYE. The whole CDR3 protein is CAWSVRQGSSYEQYF.

This clone occurred many times. The read falls 3 residues short of the CDR3 end, and the missing part is taken from the germline J gene. This chain links TRBV11-2 with TRBJ2-3; tentatively, D is TRBD2 (5 bases). Trimming removed 0 bases from V and 0 bases from J, with 7 bases in between. CDR3 length equals 15 residues. Germline CDR1 SGHAT, CDR2 FQNNGV. CDR3 loop: CASSLDRGSTDTQYF. CDR3 DNA (partial): TGTGCCAGCAGCTTAGATCGGGGAAGCACAGATACG.

This clone qualifies as medium-sized. The read ends 3 residues shy of where the CDR3 ends; the end is completed using the germline J gene. This specimen includes other DNA sequences encoding the same CDR3. The chain combines TRBV18 with TRBJ2-3, with D possibly being TRBD2 (7 bases). CDR1 is KGHSH, CDR2 LQKENI, per germline. Deletions cut 4 bases from V and 2 bases from J, with 13 bases between. The CDR3 has 15 residues. This CDR3 is CASSQQGGDTDTQYF. The sequenced part of the CDR3 DNA is TGTGCCAGCTCACAACAGGGAGGGGACACAGATACG.

This clone has ten or more counts. Read sequence stops 3 residues before the CDR3 end, and the germline J gene provides the missing end. The chain is built from TRBV19 and TRBJ1-1, with D perhaps matching TRBD1 (5 bases). Trimming left V 2 bases short and J 4 bases short, with 17 bases between. The CDR3 is 16 amino acids. Germline-derived CDR1 and CDR2 are LNHDA and SQIVND (reference sequence). CDR3 sequence: CASSILSGGEATEAFF. The DNA read from the CDR3 is TGTGCCAGTAGTATACTAAGTGGAGGGGAGGCCACTGAA.

This clone came up many times. Additional DNA sequences in this sample encode the identical CDR3. The part of the CDR3 DNA that was read is TGTGCCTGGAGTAGTTGGGGCCGTTCGAGCTCTGGAAACACC. Residues: CAWSSWGRSSSGNT. The whole CDR3 protein is CAWSSWGRSSSGNTIYF. This chain joins TRBV30 and TRBJ1-3, with D possibly TRBD1 on 5 matching bases. The read ends 3 residues shy of where the CDR3 ends; the end is completed using the germline J gene. CDR3 size: 17 residues. The germline V and J ends were trimmed by 2 bases and 0 bases, with 17 bases remaining between them. Germline CDR1 reads GTSNPN; CDR2 reads SVGIG (reference sequence). Looking up the rest from reference TRBV30 and TRBJ1-3 gives the full variable domain: SQTIHQWPATLVQPVGSPLSLECTVEGTSNPNLYWYRQAAGRGLQLLFYSVGIGQISSEVPQNLSASRPQDRQFILSSKKLLLSDSGFYLCAWSSWGRSSSGNTIYFGEGSWLTVV.